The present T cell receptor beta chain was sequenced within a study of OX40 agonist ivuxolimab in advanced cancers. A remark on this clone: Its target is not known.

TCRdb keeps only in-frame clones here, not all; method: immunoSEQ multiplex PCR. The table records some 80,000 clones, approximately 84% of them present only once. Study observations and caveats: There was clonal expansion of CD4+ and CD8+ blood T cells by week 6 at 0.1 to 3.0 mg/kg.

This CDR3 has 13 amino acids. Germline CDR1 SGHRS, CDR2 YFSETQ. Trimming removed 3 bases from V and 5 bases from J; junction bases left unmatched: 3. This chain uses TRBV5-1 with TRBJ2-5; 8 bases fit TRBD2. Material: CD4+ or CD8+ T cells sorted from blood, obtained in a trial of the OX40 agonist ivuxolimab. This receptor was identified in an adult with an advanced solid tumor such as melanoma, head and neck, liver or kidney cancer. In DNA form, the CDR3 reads TGCGCCAGCAGCTCCGGGACTAGGGAGACCCAGTACTTC. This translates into CASSSGTRETQYF.